This T cell receptor beta chain was sequenced during a study of CD8+ T cells in alopecia areata. Study details: Scoring treated patients' severity relied on the percentage of scalp area affected. Study results and caveats: Amid tofacitinib therapy, many expanded lesional clones stayed present in scalp and blood. Sequence data from scalp samples additionally include resident alphabeta T cells of normal skin.

V lost 6 bases to trimming and J lost 3 bases; unmatched junction nucleotides: 4. The germline gives CDR1 MNHEY, CDR2 SVGAGI. The CDR3 has 15 residues. Concerning this clone: Its specificity is not known. With a much larger clone just one base away, this may be a read error.

Specified treatment: oral pan-JAK inhibitor, 5-10 mg twice daily. Alopecia areata patients had lesional scalp punch biopsies and peripheral blood taken from them. Sequencing used cDNA as its template, made by extracting RNA and reverse transcribing it. Profiled with immunoSEQ multiplex PCR; TCRdb holds only in-frame clones, not every one. The sample records 75,000 to 85,000 clones, approximately 66% being singletons. The starting material was CD8+ T cells sorted from blood, obtained at week 24, from a patient treated with tofacitinib. The chain recombines TRBV6-5 with TRBJ2-7, with 14 positions matching TRBD2. The clonotype comes from a human donor with alopecia areata. CDR3 nucleotides: TGTGCCAGCAGCCCCGGGACTAGCGGGAGCTACGAGCAGTACTTC. Its protein product is CASSPGTSGSYEQYF.